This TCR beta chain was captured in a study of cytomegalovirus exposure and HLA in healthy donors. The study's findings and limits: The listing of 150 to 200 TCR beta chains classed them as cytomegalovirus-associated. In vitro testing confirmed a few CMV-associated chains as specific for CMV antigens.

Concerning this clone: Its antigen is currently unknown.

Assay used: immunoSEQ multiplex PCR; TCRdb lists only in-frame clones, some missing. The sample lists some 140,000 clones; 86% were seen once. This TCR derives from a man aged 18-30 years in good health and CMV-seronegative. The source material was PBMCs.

In nucleotides, the CDR3 is TGTGCCAGCAGCTTAACACAGGTGGCTGAAGCTTTCTTT. Residues: CASSLTQVAEAFF. The chain carries TRBV11-2 and TRBJ1-1; D is possibly TRBD1 (5 bases). V was shortened by 2 bases and J by 6 bases, with 10 bases between the two germline ends. There are 13 residues in the CDR3. The germline V gene encodes CDR1 SGHAT and CDR2 FQNNGV.